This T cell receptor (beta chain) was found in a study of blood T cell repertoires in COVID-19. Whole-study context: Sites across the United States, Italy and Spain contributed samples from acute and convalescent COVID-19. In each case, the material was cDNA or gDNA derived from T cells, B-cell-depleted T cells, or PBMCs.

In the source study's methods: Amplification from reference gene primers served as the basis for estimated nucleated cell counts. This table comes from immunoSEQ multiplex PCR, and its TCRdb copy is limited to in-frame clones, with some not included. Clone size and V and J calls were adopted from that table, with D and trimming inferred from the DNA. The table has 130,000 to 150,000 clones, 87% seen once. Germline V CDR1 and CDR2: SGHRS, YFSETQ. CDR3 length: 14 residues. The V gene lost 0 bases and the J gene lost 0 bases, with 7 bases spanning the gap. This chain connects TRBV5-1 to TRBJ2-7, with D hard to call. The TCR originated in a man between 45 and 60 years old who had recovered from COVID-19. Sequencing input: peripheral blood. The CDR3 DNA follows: TGCGCCAGCAGCTTGGCGGGTAACTCCTACGAGCAGTACTTC. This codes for CASSLAGNSYEQYF.